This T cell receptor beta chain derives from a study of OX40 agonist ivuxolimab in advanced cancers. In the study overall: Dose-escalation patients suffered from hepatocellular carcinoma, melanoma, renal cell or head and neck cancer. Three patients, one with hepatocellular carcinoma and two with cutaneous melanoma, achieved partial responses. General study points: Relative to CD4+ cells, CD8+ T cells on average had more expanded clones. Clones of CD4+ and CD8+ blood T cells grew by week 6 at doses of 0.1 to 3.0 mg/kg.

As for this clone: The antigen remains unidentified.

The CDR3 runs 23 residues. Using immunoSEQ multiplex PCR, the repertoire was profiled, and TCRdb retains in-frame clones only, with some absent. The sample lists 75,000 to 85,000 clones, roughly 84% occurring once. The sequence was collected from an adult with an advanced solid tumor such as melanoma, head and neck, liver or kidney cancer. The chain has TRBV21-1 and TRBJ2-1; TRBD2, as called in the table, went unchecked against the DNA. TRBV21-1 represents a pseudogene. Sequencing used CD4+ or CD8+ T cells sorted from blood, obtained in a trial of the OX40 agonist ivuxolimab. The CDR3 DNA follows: TGTGCCAGCAGCAACCGCCAGGGGGTACTAGCGGGAGAAAACAAGGGGCTCTACAATGAGCAGTTCTTC. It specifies CASSNRQGVLAGENKGLYNEQFF.